The clone carrying this T cell receptor beta chain was counted once. The data stem from a study of blood T cells in healthy people across ages. A J-beta primer mix and a sample-barcoded 5' primer were used in a second PCR of roughly 6 to 11 cycles. TCRdb re-analysed the 5' RACE reads in MiXCR, keeping a single row per CDR3 protein. The table includes some 760,000 distinct CDR3 sequences, more than 20% detected once. V lost 3 bases, J lost 5 bases, and 12 bases stayed unmatched. CDR3 length equals 17 residues. The V gene's germline CDR1 is MNHEY and CDR2 SMNVEV (reference sequence). This sample was shared with a second study, whose subject was T cells of mothers and their children.

The sample was blood. The sequence derives from a boy aged 5-17 years in good health. The rearrangement joins TRBV27 to TRBJ2-2; the match to TRBD1 covers 7 bases. CDR3 protein: CASSFHRGALKTGELFF. The CDR3 bases are TGTGCCAGCAGTTTCCACAGGGGAGCCCTTAAAACCGGGGAGCTGTTTTTT.